These 11 T cell receptor beta chains were all obtained from the same sample, sequenced in a study of T cells in localized non-small cell lung cancer. TCRdb's table, derived via immunoSEQ multiplex PCR, lists solely in-frame clones and lacks some. The table shows tens of thousands of clones, with roughly 90% occurring only once. The sample in question was PBMCs, obtained before any cancer treatment. The receptors stem from a man aged 35 to 70 with stage II lung adenocarcinoma.

The V gene is TRBV19, the J gene TRBJ1-2; no definite D call. Germline lookup yields CDR1 LNHDA and CDR2 SQIVND (reference sequence). V lost 5 bases, J lost 4 bases, and 17 bases lay in between. This CDR3 spans 15 amino acids. This chain's CDR3 is CASSSGSSMGYGYTF. The CDR3 nucleotides read TGTGCCAGTAGTTCGGGATCCTCGATGGGCTATGGCTACACCTTC. Full variable domain (remainder filled in from reference TRBV19 and TRBJ1-2): DGGITQSPKYLFRKEGQNVTLSCEQNLNHDAMYWYRQDPGQGLRLIYYSQIVNDFQKGDIAEGYSVSREKKESFPLTVTSAQKNPTAFYLCASSSGSSMGYGYTFGSGTRLTVV.

The rearrangement uses TRBV5-4 and TRBJ2-3; no clear D. CDR1 is SGHNT and CDR2 is YYREEE in the germline V gene (reference sequence). Trimming removed 5 bases from V and 2 bases from J, with 9 bases in between. The CDR3 covers 13 residues. CDR3 DNA: TGTGCCAGCAGTCCCCAATCCACAGATACGCAGTATTTT. Protein: CASSPQSTDTQYF.

The chain joins TRBV6-6 to TRBJ1-4, with TRBD1 as a possible D gene (5 bases). There are 11 residues in the CDR3. Germline V CDR1 and CDR2: MNHNY, SVGAGI (reference sequence). The V and J ends lost 5 bases and 8 bases respectively, with 6 bases between them. The DNA of the CDR3 is TGTGCCAGCAGTCAGGGAGAAAAACTGTTTTTT. Translation gives CASSQGEKLFF.

The V call is TRBV2, the J call TRBJ2-7; D possibly corresponds to TRBD1 (6 bases). The germline CDR1 and CDR2 sequences are SNHLY and FYNNEI. V shed 4 bases and J shed 1 base, with 11 bases lying between them. This CDR3 comprises 14 residues. CDR3 in amino acids: CASSVWQGSYEQYF. DNA for the CDR3: TGTGCCAGCAGTGTTTGGCAGGGGTCCTACGAGCAGTACTTC.

The rearrangement links TRBV7-2 to TRBJ2-7; 13 nucleotides match TRBD2. V was clipped by 0 bases and J by 0 bases; unmatched bases: 11. Germline V gene sequence: CDR1 SGHTA, CDR2 FQGNSA. There are 20 residues in the CDR3. Here the CDR3 DNA reads TGTGCCAGCAGCTTAGCGCAACCCGGACTAGCGGGGGACCCCTCCTACGAGCAGTACTTC. Its protein product is CASSLAQPGLAGDPSYEQYF. The full variable domain, rest sourced from reference TRBV7-2 and TRBJ2-7, is GAGVSQSPSNKVTEKGKDVELRCDPISGHTALYWYRQSLGQGLEFLIYFQGNSAPDKSGLPSDRFSAERTGGSVSTLTIQRTQQEDSAVYLCASSLAQPGLAGDPSYEQYFGPGTRLTVT.

Here the CDR3 DNA reads TGTGCCAGCACAATTGTGGCAGGGGGCGAGACCCAGTACTTC. Residues: CASTIVAGGETQYF. The rearrangement links TRBV7-9 to TRBJ2-5, with 8 bases matching TRBD1. Germline V CDR1 and CDR2: SEHNR, FQNEAQ (reference sequence). This CDR3 spans 14 amino acids. Losses at the gene ends were 7 bases for V and 5 bases for J; bases not matched to a gene: 9.

This chain joins TRBV7-9 and TRBJ1-1; no clear D. Germline-derived CDR1 and CDR2 are SEHNR and FQNEAQ (reference sequence). The V end was cut by 1 base, the J end by 1 base, with 4 bases between. The CDR3 extends over 13 amino acids. The CDR3 region is CASSLVENTEAFF. The CDR3 DNA reads TGTGCCAGCAGCTTAGTCGAGAACACTGAAGCTTTCTTT.

The chain links TRBV5-1 to TRBJ2-3, with 12 nucleotides matching TRBD2. CDR3 length: 16 residues. V lost 4 bases, J lost 4 bases, and 7 bases stayed unmatched. Per germline, CDR1 SGHRS and CDR2 YFSETQ. CDR3 bases: TGCGCCAGCAGCACCGCACTAGCGGGGGGATCAGATACGCAGTATTTT. As protein: CASSTALAGGSDTQYF.

This chain uses TRBV27 with TRBJ1-6, with TRBD1 matching over 10 bases. In germline, CDR1 is MNHEY, CDR2 SMNVEV (reference sequence). The trim removed 4 bases at V and 8 bases at J, leaving 8 bases unmatched. This CDR3 has 16 amino acids. CDR3 in amino acids: CASSWYGTGVDSPLHF. CDR3 DNA sequence: TGTGCCAGCAGTTGGTACGGGACAGGGGTTGATTCACCCCTCCACTTT.

The chain employs TRBV2 and TRBJ2-3, with D perhaps matching TRBD2 (6 bases). The V end lost 10 bases, the J end lost 3 bases, and 14 bases lay between the germline ends. The germline V gene encodes CDR1 SNHLY and CDR2 FYNNEI. This CDR3 comprises 13 residues. CDR3 sequence reads: CATGTVNTDTQYF. The CDR3 nucleotides are TGTGCCACGGGGACTGTGAATACAGATACGCAGTATTTT.

The chain links TRBV27 to TRBJ1-5; D gene uncertain. The V end lost 9 bases, the J end lost 7 bases, and 10 bases lay between the germline ends. CDR1 MNHEY and CDR2 SMNVEV come from the germline V gene (reference sequence). This CDR3 is built from 11 residues. The CDR3 is CARVRGQPQHF. CDR3 nucleotide sequence: TGTGCCAGGGTGCGGGGACAGCCCCAGCATTTT.